This T cell receptor beta chain is drawn from a study of cytomegalovirus exposure and HLA in healthy donors. Study-wide points: Common viral pathogens seemed, in a later analysis, to connect with several of the most significant clusters. Most TCR sequences were seen very rarely across donors, but some public TCRs occurred in many. There were about 160 TCR beta chains listed as cytomegalovirus-associated.

Trimming pared 2 bases from V and 0 bases from J, leaving 3 bases between. CDR1 is SGHDT, CDR2 YYEEEE, per germline. CDR3 length equals 13 residues. Primers for the PCR totalled 60 Vbeta and 13 Jbeta. Sequencing was performed with immunoSEQ multiplex PCR; in TCRdb, only in-frame clones are kept and a portion is missing. The table has 110,000 to 150,000 clones, about 84% seen once. Turning to this clone: The antigen is unknown.

The chain is built from TRBV5-6 and TRBJ1-3, with D uncertain. This sequence was found in a woman aged 18-35 years in good health and CMV-seropositive. Sequencing used PBMCs. The CDR3 nucleotides are TGTGCCAGCAGCTTTAGCTCTGGAAACACCATATATTTT. It codes for CASSFSSGNTIYF.